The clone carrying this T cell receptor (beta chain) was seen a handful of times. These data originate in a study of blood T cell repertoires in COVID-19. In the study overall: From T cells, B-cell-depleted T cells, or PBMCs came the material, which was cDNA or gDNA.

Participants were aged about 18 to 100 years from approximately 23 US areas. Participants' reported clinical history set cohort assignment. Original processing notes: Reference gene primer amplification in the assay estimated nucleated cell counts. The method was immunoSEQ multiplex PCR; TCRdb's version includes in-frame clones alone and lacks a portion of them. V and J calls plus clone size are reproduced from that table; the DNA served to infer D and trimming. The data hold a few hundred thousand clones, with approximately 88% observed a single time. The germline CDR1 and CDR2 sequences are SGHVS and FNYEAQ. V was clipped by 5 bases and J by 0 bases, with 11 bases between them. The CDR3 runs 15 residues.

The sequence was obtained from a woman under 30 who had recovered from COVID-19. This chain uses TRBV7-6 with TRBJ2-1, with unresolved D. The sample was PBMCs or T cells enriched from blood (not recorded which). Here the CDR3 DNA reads TGTGCCAGCAGCCCTGAGGCAGTCTCCTACAATGAGCAGTTCTTC. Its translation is CASSPEAVSYNEQFF.